The 30 T cell receptor beta chains below were found in one sample sequenced in a study of OX40 agonist ivuxolimab in advanced cancers. Clones were read by immunoSEQ multiplex PCR, and TCRdb kept only the in-frame ones, dropping some. The sample lists fewer than 70,000 clones; approximately 90% were seen once. The sequencing used CD4+ or CD8+ T cells sorted from blood, collected in a trial of the OX40 agonist ivuxolimab. The receptors here all came from an adult with an advanced solid tumor such as melanoma, head and neck, liver or kidney cancer.

The chain uses TRBV9 and TRBJ2-1; TRBD2 matches 8 bases. CDR3 length equals 18 residues. Unmatched junction bases numbered 17, after V lost 2 bases and J lost 7 bases. Per germline, CDR1 SGDLS and CDR2 YYNGEE. CDR3 loop: CASSVPRDGTRTMNEQFF. The CDR3 bases are TGTGCCAGCAGCGTTCCCAGGGACGGGACTAGGACCATGAATGAGCAGTTCTTC.

The chain employs TRBV19 and TRBJ1-6, with D hard to call. The CDR3 has 14 residues. Trimming left V 7 bases short and J 8 bases short, with 15 bases between. In germline, CDR1 is LNHDA, CDR2 SQIVND (reference sequence). The CDR3 DNA is TGTGCCAGTACCCCAGGAGGGTTTGATTCACCCCTCCACTTT. Amino acid sequence: CASTPGGFDSPLHF.

V and J are TRBV4-3 and TRBJ2-1; D may be TRBD1 (6 bases). V lost 3 bases, J lost 7 bases, and 16 bases lay in between. The germline V gene encodes CDR1 LGHNA and CDR2 YSLEER. This CDR3 region has 15 residues. The CDR3 DNA follows: TGCGCCAGCAGCCACTCCATGGACAGCGAGAATGAGCAGTTCTTC. Amino acid sequence: CASSHSMDSENEQFF.

The chain couples TRBV7-2 to TRBJ2-5; D is unresolved. The CDR3 runs to 11 residues. CDR1 and CDR2 from the germline V gene are SGHTA and FQGNSA. Trimming removed 4 bases at V and 1 base at J, with 1 base between. For the CDR3, the DNA is TGTGCCAGCAGCTCCCAAGAGACCCAGTACTTC. The encoded protein is CASSSQETQYF. The variable domain in full, completed from reference TRBV7-2 and TRBJ2-5, reads GAGVSQSPSNKVTEKGKDVELRCDPISGHTALYWYRQSLGQGLEFLIYFQGNSAPDKSGLPSDRFSAERTGGSVSTLTIQRTQQEDSAVYLCASSSQETQYFGPGTRLLVL.

The chain recombines TRBV6-6 with TRBJ1-2, with D possibly matching TRBD1 (5 bases). The CDR3 is made up of 15 amino acids. The V and J ends lost 4 bases and 1 base respectively, with 13 bases between them. Germline values: CDR1 MNHNY, CDR2 SVGAGI (reference sequence). As DNA, the CDR3 is TGTGCCAGCAGTTTTCGGGTAGGGGATAACTATGGCTACACCTTC. This sequence encodes CASSFRVGDNYGYTF.

The chain combines TRBV18 with TRBJ2-1, with D uncertain. V was shortened by 2 bases and J by 2 bases, with 10 bases between the two germline ends. The CDR3 loop spans 15 amino acids. CDR1 KGHSH and CDR2 LQKENI come from the germline V gene. Here the CDR3 reads CASSPEASTYNEQFF. CDR3 sequence (DNA): TGTGCCAGCTCACCAGAGGCAAGTACCTACAATGAGCAGTTCTTC. Full variable domain (outside the CDR3, taken from reference TRBV18 and TRBJ2-1): NAGVMQNPRHLVRRRGQEARLRCSPMKGHSHVYWYRQLPEEGLKFMVYLQKENIIDESGMPKERFSAEFPKEGPSILRIQQVVRGDSAAYFCASSPEASTYNEQFFGPGTRLTVL.

The V gene is TRBV19, the J gene TRBJ2-2; TRBD2 might be the D (6 bases). This CDR3 comprises 19 residues. The germline V gene encodes CDR1 LNHDA and CDR2 SQIVND (reference sequence). V lost 3 bases to trimming and J lost 0 bases, with 20 bases between them. DNA for the CDR3: TGTGCCAGTAGTATCAGCGGGTTCAGGGAAGGGACGAACACCGGGGAGCTGTTTTTT. Its protein is CASSISGFREGTNTGELFF.

V is TRBV27 and J is TRBJ2-5; tentative D call: TRBD2 (6 bases). The CDR3 is 14 residues long. V was trimmed by 2 bases and J by 5 bases, leaving 12 bases between them. From germline, CDR1 is MNHEY and CDR2 SMNVEV (reference sequence). CDR3 sequence reads: CASSLRGFGETQYF. The CDR3 DNA is TGTGCCAGCAGTTTACGGGGGTTCGGGGAGACCCAGTACTTC.

V gene TRBV7-9 combines with J gene TRBJ2-2; 10 nucleotides agree with TRBD2. Germline CDR1 is SEHNR and CDR2 is FQNEAQ (reference sequence). V was clipped by 4 bases and J by 6 bases; unmatched bases: 11. The CDR3 runs to 17 residues. The CDR3 loop reads CASSWAEREGPAGELFF. CDR3 DNA sequence: TGTGCCAGCAGCTGGGCGGAGCGGGAGGGCCCAGCCGGGGAGCTGTTTTTT.

This clone was observed once. V and J are TRBV28 and TRBJ2-3, with D unclear. The CDR3 is 14 residues long. V lost 3 bases, J lost 0 bases, and 7 bases lay in between. CDR1 MDHEN and CDR2 SYDVKM come from the germline V gene. The CDR3 protein is CASSFQSSTDTQYF. CDR3 bases: TGTGCCAGCAGTTTCCAGTCCAGCACAGATACGCAGTATTTT.

The rearrangement links TRBV4-1 to TRBJ2-7; D is unclear. V lost 4 bases and J 4 bases, leaving 8 bases between the germline ends. CDR3 length equals 12 residues. Germline V gives CDR1 MGHRA, CDR2 YSYEKL. The CDR3 loop reads CASSLTDYEQYF. Written as DNA, the CDR3 is TGCGCCAGCAGCCTCACTGATTACGAGCAGTACTTC.

The chain links TRBV5-1 to TRBJ2-1, with D possibly being TRBD1 or TRBD2 (6 bases each). Between the trimmed V and J ends, which lost 4 bases and 1 base, there was a span of 15 bases. The CDR3 is 16 residues long. Germline lookup yields CDR1 SGHRS and CDR2 YFSETQ. For the CDR3, the DNA is TGCGCCAGCAGCGGAGGGGGAGAAGGGTCCTACAATGAGCAGTTCTTC. It yields the protein CASSGGGEGSYNEQFF.

The chain recombines TRBV5-1 with TRBJ1-1, with D unresolved. The ends were cut back, 3 bases at V and 7 bases at J, with 10 bases in the middle. This CDR3 is 12 amino acids long. Germline V gene data show CDR1 as SGHRS and CDR2 as YFSETQ. The CDR3 loop is CASSSGLGEAFF. In DNA, the CDR3 is TGCGCCAGCAGCTCCGGACTAGGTGAAGCTTTCTTT.

This clone is a singleton in its sample. This chain connects TRBV9 to TRBJ1-1; TRBD1 might be the D (6 bases). Trimming shortened V by 0 bases and J by 1 base, and 10 bases separated the two germline ends. Germline V gene data show CDR1 as SGDLS and CDR2 as YYNGEE. CDR3 length equals 15 residues. CDR3 DNA: TGTGCCAGCAGCGTAGCCGGAGGGGGGAACACTGAAGCTTTCTTT. Its translation is CASSVAGGGNTEAFF.

The rearrangement uses TRBV5-1 and TRBJ2-1; 11 bases agree with TRBD1. The V and J ends lost 4 bases and 4 bases, in that order; junction bases with no gene match: 1. CDR3 length: 14 residues. The germline V gene has CDR1 SGHRS and CDR2 YFSETQ. The CDR3 sequence: CASSGTGGYNEQFF. The CDR3 DNA reads as TGCGCCAGCAGCGGGACAGGGGGATACAATGAGCAGTTCTTC.

J is TRBJ2-7 and V is TRBV5-5, with TRBD2 matching 8 bases. This CDR3 is built from 14 residues. With V trimmed by 5 bases and J by 2 bases, 6 bases remained unmatched. The V gene's germline CDR1 is SGHKS and CDR2 YYEKEE (reference sequence). The CDR3 loop is CASRERGLAYEQYF. The DNA of the CDR3 is TGTGCCAGCAGGGAGCGGGGGTTGGCCTACGAGCAGTACTTC.

The V and J genes are TRBV5-1 and TRBJ1-1, with 10 bases that match TRBD1. The CDR3 extends over 14 amino acids. Germline loops: CDR1 SGHRS, CDR2 YFSETQ. The V segment lost 2 bases and the J segment 4 bases; nucleotides outside the gene matches: 2. As DNA, the CDR3 is TGCGCCAGCAGCTTTGGACAGGGGGGCACTGAAGCTTTCTTT. This codes for CASSFGQGGTEAFF.

The table lists this clone with a few counts. The junction departs from germline at one end; a sequencing error may be responsible. The genes are TRBV5-4 and TRBJ2-7; possible D gene TRBD2, 7 bases. Germline V gives CDR1 SGHNT, CDR2 YYREEE (reference sequence). The CDR3 has 14 amino acids. CDR3 coding DNA: TGTGCCAGCAGTTTGGGGGGGGCTGGAAACGAGCAGTACTTC. Protein: CASSLGGAGNEQYF. Complete variable domain (other parts from reference TRBV5-4 and TRBJ2-7): ETGVTQSPTHLIKTRGQQVTLRCSSQSGHNTVSWYQQALGQGPQFIFQYYREEENGRGNFPPRFSGLQFPNYSSELNVNALELDDSALYLCASSLGGAGNEQYFGPGTRLTVT.

Written as DNA, the CDR3 is TGCAGCGTTCCGGGACTAGCGGTTGGTAATGAGCAGTTCTTC. This sequence encodes CSVPGLAVGNEQFF. The chain has TRBV29-1 and TRBJ2-1; 11 bases line up with TRBD2. V was pared by 5 bases and J by 7 bases, with 7 bases of the junction left unmatched. This CDR3 region has 14 residues. The germline gives CDR1 SQVTM, CDR2 ANQGSEA.

The rearrangement links TRBV4-1 to TRBJ2-7; 7 nucleotides line up with TRBD2. Germline CDR1 reads MGHRA; CDR2 reads YSYEKL. The J segment lost 4 bases and the V segment lost 2 bases, leaving 11 bases of the junction unmatched. This CDR3 has 16 amino acids. The CDR3 region is CASSQTLADLSYEQYF. In DNA form, the CDR3 reads TGCGCCAGCAGCCAAACGCTAGCGGACCTTTCGTACGAGCAGTACTTC.

This clone appeared once. The chain recombines TRBV6-1 with TRBJ2-7; 8 bases match TRBD2. The CDR3 sequence is 14 residues long. The V and J ends lost 2 bases and 3 bases, in that order; junction bases with no gene match: 3. Looked up from germline, CDR1 is MNHNS and CDR2 is SASEGT. CDR3 in DNA: TGTGCCAGCAGTGAATTTAGCGGGGACTACGAGCAGTACTTC. Its translation is CASSEFSGDYEQYF.

The chain uses TRBV28 and TRBJ2-1; perhaps TRBD2 as D (5 bases). V was cut by 1 base and J by 0 bases, with 7 bases left in between. The CDR3 runs 15 residues. Germline assignment: CDR1 MDHEN and CDR2 SYDVKM. In nucleotides, the CDR3 is TGTGCCAGCAGTTTATTAGCGCCCTCCTACAATGAGCAGTTCTTC. Translation gives CASSLLAPSYNEQFF.

The rearrangement links TRBV7-9 to TRBJ2-1; 10 bases are a match to TRBD2. Germline trimming cut 3 bases from V and 6 bases from J; bases unmatched to any gene: 5. The CDR3 loop spans 15 amino acids. Germline V lookup: CDR1 SEHNR, CDR2 FQNEAQ (reference sequence). As DNA, the CDR3 is TGTGCCAGCAGCTTCCTAGCGGGAGCGGCCAATGAGCAGTTCTTC. Translating it yields CASSFLAGAANEQFF.

The chain combines TRBV27 with TRBJ2-5; TRBD2 matches 11 bases. The CDR3 has 15 residues. The germline CDR1 and CDR2 sequences are MNHEY and SMNVEV (reference sequence). Unmatched junction bases numbered 3, after V lost 2 bases and J lost 4 bases. The CDR3 reads CASSLSLAGGETQYF. CDR3 bases: TGTGCCAGCAGTTTAAGTCTAGCGGGAGGAGAGACCCAGTACTTC.

The chain carries TRBV29-1 and TRBJ2-3, with TRBD2 matching 10 bases. CDR3 length: 15 residues. V was pared by 6 bases and J by 0 bases, with 6 bases of the junction left unmatched. Germline CDR1 reads SQVTM; CDR2 reads ANQGSEA. The CDR3 protein is CSVAETSGSTDTQYF. The DNA for the CDR3 is TGCAGCGTCGCAGAGACTAGCGGGAGCACAGATACGCAGTATTTT.

This clone came up a few times. V and J are TRBV11-2 and TRBJ2-1, with 9 bases that match TRBD2. After removal of 3 bases from V and 8 bases from J, the junction contained 8 bases not matched to a gene. This CDR3 is built from 15 residues. Germline-derived CDR1 and CDR2 are SGHAT and FQNNGV. This CDR3 reads CASSFLAGEGDEQFF. The CDR3 DNA follows: TGTGCCAGCAGCTTCTTAGCGGGGGAGGGGGATGAGCAGTTCTTC.

The genes are TRBV23-1 and TRBJ2-1; the match to TRBD2 covers 7 bases. TRBV23-1 is sorted into the ORF group, with uncertain function. V was clipped by 7 bases and J by 10 bases; unmatched bases: 16. CDR3 length: 15 amino acids. The CDR3 region is CASTTIGEGPQEQFF. The CDR3, as DNA: TGCGCCAGCACCACGATCGGGGAGGGCCCCCAGGAGCAGTTCTTC.

This chain joins TRBV28 and TRBJ2-1, with 11 bases that match TRBD2. The junction had 29 bases not matched to a gene; V was cut back by 5 bases and J by 8 bases. The CDR3 is 22 amino acids. CDR1 and CDR2 (germline): MDHEN, SYDVKM. As DNA, the CDR3 is TGTGCCAGCAGTCAATGGACCCTTCTGGTCTTAATGACTAGCGGGACCTCCCATGAGCAGTTCTTC. Translating gives CASSQWTLLVLMTSGTSHEQFF.

This sequence joins TRBV6-4 and TRBJ2-1; perhaps TRBD2 as D (6 bases). The ends were cut back, 6 bases at V and 0 bases at J, with 12 bases in the middle. Germline V lookup: CDR1 MRHNA, CDR2 SNTAGT. This CDR3 spans 15 amino acids. CDR3 sequence reads: CASSISGSSYNEQFF. In nucleotides, the CDR3 is TGTGCCAGCAGCATTAGCGGAAGCTCCTACAATGAGCAGTTCTTC.

This clone showed up just once. The chain uses TRBV7-3 and TRBJ1-5; 10 nucleotides line up with TRBD1. The CDR3 spans 16 residues. J lost 6 bases, V lost 1 base, and 6 bases had no gene match. The germline gives CDR1 SGHTA, CDR2 FQGTGA. CDR3 in DNA: TGTGCCAGCAGCTTAAATTCGGGACAGGGGCCTCAGCCCCAGCATTTT. It encodes CASSLNSGQGPQPQHF.